This T cell receptor (beta chain) was recorded in a study of cytomegalovirus exposure and HLA in healthy donors. Study as a whole: According to later analysis, the same platform produced the 120 or so validation and about 630 first-cohort repertoires. Regarding the study as a whole: CMV antigen specificity of three CMV-associated chains was confirmed in vitro. Cytomegalovirus-associated status was assigned to approximately 160 TCR beta chains.

Profiling relied on immunoSEQ multiplex PCR, and the TCRdb table lists in-frame clones only, not all of them. Among about 110,000 clones, approximately 91% were seen once, and the ten largest hold approximately 2.3%. The ends were cut back, 0 bases at V and 4 bases at J, with 7 bases in the middle. Germline V gene lookup returns CDR1 MNHNY and CDR2 SVGAGI (reference sequence). The CDR3 is 14 residues long. The donors formed part of the approximately 120-subject validation cohort, distinct from the approximately 670-subject first cohort. Regarding this clone: Its antigen is unidentified.

The sequence derives from a woman aged 18-30 years in good health and CMV-seronegative. V is TRBV6-6 and J is TRBJ2-1; the D is unclear. Sequencing was carried out using PBMCs. In DNA form, the CDR3 reads TGTGCCAGCAGTTACTCCAGTGGTTACAATGAGCAGTTCTTC. It is translated as CASSYSSGYNEQFF.